The 9 T cell receptor beta chains reported below all come from one sample, sequenced in a study of blood T cell repertoires in COVID-19. Clones were sequenced by immunoSEQ multiplex PCR, and TCRdb holds only the in-frame ones, with some missing. Here the sample spans about 76,000 clones, about 90% being singletons. Sequencing was carried out using peripheral blood. The receptors here all came from a man in his forties or fifties with active COVID-19.

The chain is built from TRBV5-1 and TRBJ1-3, with D possibly being TRBD1 (5 bases). Germline lookup yields CDR1 SGHRS and CDR2 YFSETQ. The CDR3 spans 14 residues. Trimming stripped 4 bases from V and 0 bases from J, with 8 bases between. DNA for the CDR3: TGCGCCAGCAGCCAAGACAGCTCTGGAAACACCATATATTTT. The encoded protein is CASSQDSSGNTIYF.

The genes are TRBV5-1 and TRBJ2-7; D might be TRBD1 (6 bases). Germline lookup yields CDR1 SGHRS and CDR2 YFSETQ. CDR3 length: 15 amino acids. Trimming took 3 bases from V and 4 from J, leaving 17 bases between them. CDR3: CASSSQGGSSYEQYF. The CDR3 nucleotides read TGCGCCAGCAGCTCACAGGGTGGAAGCTCTTACGAGCAGTACTTC.

The rearrangement uses TRBV28 and TRBJ2-7, with a weak D call TRBD2 (7 bases). This CDR3 contains 14 residues. Germline V gene sequence: CDR1 MDHEN, CDR2 SYDVKM. V lost 3 bases, J lost 7 bases, and 16 bases lay in between. The DNA for the CDR3 is TGTGCCAGCAGTTTGACGGGGGGCCCTGGGGAGCAGTACTTC. It translates to CASSLTGGPGEQYF.

The table lists this clone with a count of one. This chain uses TRBV5-8 with TRBJ1-2; 8 bases are shared with TRBD1. Germline V gene sequence: CDR1 SGHTS, CDR2 YDEGEE. V gave up 3 bases and J gave up 8 bases; unmatched junction bases: 6. The CDR3 sequence is 13 residues long. CDR3 nucleotide sequence: TGTGCCAGCAGCTACGACAGGGGCGAGGGCTACACCTTC. Encoded protein: CASSYDRGEGYTF.

This chain connects TRBV28 to TRBJ2-7; D is possibly TRBD1 (5 bases). Per the germline V gene, CDR1 is MDHEN and CDR2 is SYDVKM. Trimming removed 4 bases from V and 2 bases from J, with 30 bases in between. The CDR3 extends over 20 amino acids. The CDR3 region has the DNA TGTGCCAGCAGTTCGTCTTGGGGCAGAGATACCCAAACCCAACCCTACGAGCAGTACTTC. It yields the protein CASSSSWGRDTQTQPYEQYF.

This chain's CDR3 is CASSLEATYQPQHF. CDR3 DNA: TGTGCCAGCAGCTTGGAAGCTACGTATCAGCCCCAGCATTTT. V usage is TRBV5-5 and J usage is TRBJ1-5; no reliable D call. V lost 0 bases and J 5 bases, leaving 9 bases between the germline ends. This CDR3 contains 14 residues. CDR1 is SGHKS, CDR2 YYEKEE, per germline (reference sequence).

This chain links TRBV5-1 with TRBJ2-5, with 13 positions matching TRBD2. The CDR3 runs 15 residues. Germline V CDR1 and CDR2: SGHRS, YFSETQ. J lost 6 bases, V lost 4 bases, and 6 bases had no gene match. As DNA, the CDR3 is TGCGCCAGCAGCCCCTGGACTAGCGGGGGAAAGACCCAGTACTTC. This codes for CASSPWTSGGKTQYF.

The V gene is TRBV30, the J gene TRBJ2-1; 7 bases are shared with TRBD2. CDR3 length: 15 amino acids. Trimming at V came to 3 bases and at J to 6 bases, leaving 11 bases not matched to a gene. Germline V gene sequence: CDR1 GTSNPN, CDR2 SVGIG (reference sequence). In DNA, the CDR3 is TGTGCCTGGAGCCCTAACGGGAGGCGTCGCAATGAGCAGTTCTTC. Translated: CAWSPNGRRRNEQFF.

Only one count was recorded for this clone. V gene TRBV29-1 combines with J gene TRBJ2-7, with D possibly matching TRBD2 (5 bases). The CDR3 has 13 residues. Per germline, CDR1 SQVTM and CDR2 ANQGSEA. V lost 4 bases and J lost 3, with 13 bases in between. The CDR3, as DNA: TGCAGCGTTGGGACTGGGTGGAACTACGAGCAGTACTTC. Its protein product is CSVGTGWNYEQYF.